This T cell receptor beta chain stems from a study of shared clonotypes between healthy human individuals. Study information: Ranging from 18 to 49 in age, donors were two women and a few men. Findings and caveats of the study: There were few donors, and this limited the genetic and exposure-history diversity represented.

V shed 2 bases and J shed 4 bases, with 5 bases lying between them. Per the germline V gene, CDR1 is GTSNPN and CDR2 is SVGIG (reference sequence). This CDR3 has 11 residues. To note about this clone: Its antigen remains unknown.

Clones were read by immunoSEQ multiplex PCR, and TCRdb kept only the in-frame ones, dropping some. The sample contains about 460,000 clones, around 77% of which appear only once. Only Caucasian adults living in Nashville, Tennessee made up the donor group. This clonotype was obtained from a woman aged 35 to 49 in good health. Some clones in this sample may be carry-over from other donors' samples. The rearrangement links TRBV30 to TRBJ1-1; D is unresolved. The sequenced sample consisted of PBMCs. The CDR3 region has the DNA TGTGCCTGGAGTTCGAGCACTGAAGCTTTCTTT. This translates into CAWSSSTEAFF.